This entry describes one TCR beta chain. No antigen is known for it. These data are taken from a study of OX40 agonist ivuxolimab in advanced cancers. For the study at large: In this cohort, patients received ivuxolimab, an agonistic anti-OX40 (CD134) antibody. Patients achieving partial responses numbered three: one hepatocellular carcinoma case and two cutaneous melanoma cases. With a range of roughly 20 to 85, age averaged approximately 60 years, and around 80% were male. Study results and limitations: More expanded clones were found, on average, in CD8+ than in CD4+ T cells.

The table came from immunoSEQ multiplex PCR; TCRdb's copy has only in-frame clones and leaves some out. The sample has 40,000 to 55,000 clones, 84% seen once. This CDR3 is 14 amino acids long. The V gene lost 0 bases and the J gene lost 6 bases, with 9 bases spanning the gap. Germline-derived CDR1 and CDR2 are SGDLS and YYNGEE. The source material was CD4+ or CD8+ T cells sorted from blood, sampled in a trial of the OX40 agonist ivuxolimab. The clonotype comes from an adult with an advanced solid tumor such as melanoma, head and neck, liver or kidney cancer. V and J are TRBV9 and TRBJ1-4; D is unclear. The CDR3: CASSVGYRDEKLFF. CDR3 coding DNA: TGTGCCAGCAGCGTAGGGTATCGGGATGAAAAACTGTTTTTT.